Following are 20 T cell receptor beta chains from one sample sequenced in a study of Ad26.COV2.S vaccination and SARS-CoV-2 variants (dated by TCRdb to the early 2020s). The treatment or condition label on this specimen signifies: over 15 received Ad26.COV2.S at low or high dose, single or two shots; about 5 received placebo; per-sample allocation not given. For vaccine and placebo recipients, the sequenced repertoires came from samples collected on day 63 after the first injection. Receptor amplification or capture employed the immunoSEQ multiplex PCR assay. TCRdb obtained this table from immuneACCESS and retained in-frame rearrangements with V and J assigned. These tables miss some clones; where compared with another copy, unresolved V genes account for less than half of the shortfall, and the remainder is unexplained. The sample table lists 350,000 to 450,000 clones, 83% of them with a count of one. About 7.1% of the sample is held by the ten biggest clonotypes.

The material was peripheral blood, obtained in a trial of Ad26.COV2.S vaccine versus placebo. Receptor source: a person between 18 and 65 years old who received the Ad26.COV2.S COVID-19 vaccine or a placebo.

The chain is built from TRBV27 and TRBJ1-3, with D unresolved. The V gene's germline CDR1 is MNHEY and CDR2 SMNVEV (reference sequence). V was pared by 2 bases and J by 1 base, with 15 bases between. This CDR3 has 17 amino acids. CDR3 in amino acids: CASSLGSPSLSGNTIYF. CDR3 in DNA: TGTGCCAGCAGTTTAGGGTCACCTAGTTTATCTGGAAACACCATATATTTT.

V is TRBV5-6 and J is TRBJ1-2; TRBD1 matches at 8 bases. The CDR3 contains 14 residues. Germline values: CDR1 SGHDT, CDR2 YYEEEE. V gave up 4 bases and J gave up 1 base; unmatched junction bases: 3. The CDR3 DNA follows: TGTGCCAGCAGCACAGGACAGGGTAACTATGGCTACACCTTC. This gives the protein CASSTGQGNYGYTF.

The chain couples TRBV10-3 to TRBJ1-2, with 11 positions matching TRBD1. V was pared by 9 bases and J by 0 bases, with 3 bases of the junction left unmatched. The CDR3 has 14 residues. Germline CDR1 is ENHRY and CDR2 is SYGVKD. The CDR3 protein is CAIRDRGTNYGYTF. The CDR3 DNA reads as TGTGCCATAAGGGACAGGGGGACTAACTATGGCTACACCTTC.

J is TRBJ2-2 and V is TRBV6-4; 10 nucleotides line up with TRBD1. J was trimmed by 3 bases and V by 8 bases; bases with no gene match: 3. Germline lookup yields CDR1 MRHNA and CDR2 SNTAGT. The CDR3 consists of 14 residues. The CDR3 loop is CASRTGGHTGELFF. The CDR3 nucleotides are TGTGCCAGCCGGACAGGGGGGCACACCGGGGAGCTGTTTTTT.

CDR3 sequence reads: CASSQVLSPATGRSYEQYF. Written as DNA, the CDR3 is TGCGCCAGCAGCCAGGTCCTTTCCCCCGCGACAGGACGGTCCTACGAGCAGTACTTC. This rearrangement joins TRBV4-1 to TRBJ2-7; a possible D gene is TRBD1 (6 bases). Deletions cut 3 bases from V and 1 base from J, with 25 bases between. Germline V CDR1 and CDR2: MGHRA, YSYEKL. This CDR3 spans 19 amino acids.

The V call is TRBV6-6, the J call TRBJ1-2; TRBD1 might be the D (6 bases). V was pared by 6 bases and J by 0 bases, with 11 bases between. The germline gives CDR1 MNHNY, CDR2 SVGAGI (reference sequence). The CDR3 sequence is 14 residues long. The CDR3 sequence is CASSSTGANYGYTF. The CDR3 DNA sequence: TGTGCCAGCAGCTCGACAGGAGCTAACTATGGCTACACCTTC.

CDR3 residues: CASSLSGGYGYTF. CDR3 nucleotides: TGTGCCAGCAGCCTATCGGGTGGCTATGGCTACACCTTC. V is TRBV7-6 and J is TRBJ1-2, with D unclear. Deletions cut 5 bases from V and 4 bases from J, with 11 bases between. Germline V gene lookup returns CDR1 SGHVS and CDR2 FNYEAQ. The CDR3 length is 13 residues.

This clone was seen a handful of times. The chain recombines TRBV6-4 with TRBJ2-3; the match to TRBD2 covers 10 bases. Germline V gene sequence: CDR1 MRHNA, CDR2 SNTAGT. The CDR3 spans 15 residues. V was pared by 3 bases and J by 4 bases, with 4 bases of the junction left unmatched. The CDR3 coding sequence is TGTGCCAGCAGTGAGATAGCGGGGGGCCCAGATACGCAGTATTTT. Protein: CASSEIAGGPDTQYF.

The chain is built from TRBV25-1 and TRBJ2-5; D possibly corresponds to TRBD2 (5 bases). Trimming removed 3 bases from V and 5 bases from J, with 13 bases in between. Germline CDR1 is MGHDK and CDR2 is SYGVNS. The length of the CDR3 is 14 residues. CDR3 nucleotide sequence: TGTGCCAGCAGTGATCCCGGGAATAGTGAGACCCAGTACTTC. Protein product: CASSDPGNSETQYF.

The chain has TRBV3-1 (or the pseudogene TRBV3-2) and TRBJ2-5; TRBD2 matches at 8 bases. Germline loops: CDR1 LGHDT, CDR2 YNNKEL (reference sequence). The CDR3 loop spans 15 amino acids. Trimming at V came to 1 base and at J to 4 bases, leaving 5 bases not matched to a gene. The DNA of the CDR3 is TGTGCCAGCAGCCAAGTTACGGGAGGGACAGAGACCCAGTACTTC. Translating it yields CASSQVTGGTETQYF.

The chain links TRBV10-2 to TRBJ2-2; no clear D gene. From germline, CDR1 is WSHSY and CDR2 SAAADI. The CDR3 has 12 amino acids. Trimming stripped 6 bases from V and 7 bases from J, with 9 bases between. The CDR3 reads CASRSGRGELFF. The CDR3 bases are TGCGCCAGCAGGAGTGGGCGCGGGGAGCTGTTTTTT.

The sample holds a few counts of this clone. V and J are TRBV18 and TRBJ1-6; D perhaps matches TRBD1 (6 bases). The CDR3 is 16 residues long. CDR1 and CDR2 from the germline V gene are KGHSH and LQKENI. V shed 1 base and J shed 5 bases, with 12 bases lying between them. CDR3 loop: CASSPLQQGNNSPLHF. The CDR3, as DNA: TGTGCCAGCTCACCACTACAACAGGGAAATAATTCACCCCTCCACTTT.

The chain employs TRBV6-2 or TRBV6-3 and TRBJ2-5; D is uncertain. Between the trimmed V and J ends, which lost 0 bases and 5 bases, there was a span of 4 bases. CDR1 and CDR2 from the germline V gene are MNHEY and SVGEGT. The CDR3 runs to 12 residues. The CDR3 region is CASSYSVETQYF. DNA for the CDR3: TGTGCCAGCAGTTACTCGGTGGAGACCCAGTACTTC.

This chain uses TRBV27 with TRBJ1-6, with D possibly TRBD1 on 5 matching bases. CDR3 length: 12 amino acids. The V end was cut by 6 bases, the J end by 9 bases, with 9 bases between. Germline CDR1 MNHEY, CDR2 SMNVEV (reference sequence). The CDR3 region has the DNA TGTGCCAGCAGCTCAAGGGGTTCACCCCTCCACTTT. This codes for CASSSRGSPLHF.

The rearrangement joins TRBV10-3 to TRBJ2-7, with TRBD2 identical over 8 bases. The junction had 6 bases not matched to a gene; V was cut back by 5 bases and J by 6 bases. Germline lookup yields CDR1 ENHRY and CDR2 SYGVKD. The CDR3 extends over 13 amino acids. The CDR3 DNA sequence: TGTGCCATCAGTCCCAGCGGGAGTGTCGAGCAGTACTTC. Encoded protein: CAISPSGSVEQYF.

As concerns this clone: The sample holds other DNA sequences that translate to the same CDR3. V usage is TRBV29-1 and J usage is TRBJ2-3; no definite D call. Germline loops: CDR1 SQVTM, CDR2 ANQGSEA. Trimming removed 1 base at V and 2 bases at J, with 7 bases between. The CDR3 has 13 amino acids. The CDR3 nucleotides are TGCAGCGTTGAAGGTGACATCACAGATACGCAGTATTTT. This codes for CSVEGDITDTQYF.

This sequence joins TRBV5-1 and TRBJ2-7, with unresolved D. Germline loops: CDR1 SGHRS, CDR2 YFSETQ. CDR3 size: 13 residues. V dropped 6 bases and J dropped 0 bases, with 10 bases sitting between them. The CDR3 here is CASMARASYEQYF. DNA of the CDR3: TGCGCCAGCATGGCTAGGGCCTCCTACGAGCAGTACTTC.

V gene TRBV3-1 (or the pseudogene TRBV3-2) combines with J gene TRBJ2-1, with 12 bases that match TRBD2. The CDR3 runs 15 residues. V shed 0 bases, J shed 10 bases, and the junction held 4 bases outside the gene matches. Germline lookup yields CDR1 LGHDT and CDR2 YNNKEL (reference sequence). The CDR3 reads CASSQDNLAGGEQFF. DNA of the CDR3: TGTGCCAGCAGCCAAGACAACCTAGCGGGGGGGGAGCAGTTCTTC.

V is TRBV12-1 and J is TRBJ1-1. TRBV12-1 is reported as a pseudogene. CDR3 length equals 12 residues. CDR3 bases: TGTGCCAGCAGCTTGAAGAACACTGAAGCTTTCTTT. As protein: CASSLKNTEAFF.

The chain links TRBV7-9 to TRBJ2-1; D is perhaps TRBD1 or TRBD2 (6 bases each). The CDR3 runs 16 residues. Per germline, CDR1 SEHNR and CDR2 FQNEAQ (reference sequence). The V end lost 1 base, the J end lost 7 bases, and 17 bases lay between the germline ends. DNA of the CDR3: TGTGCCAGCAGCTTAGTGGGGACGGGGGCTAGGAATGAGCAGTTCTTC. Amino acid sequence: CASSLVGTGARNEQFF. The whole variable domain, filled in from reference TRBV7-9 and TRBJ2-1, reads DTGVSQNPRHKITKRGQNVTFRCDPISEHNRLYWYRQTLGQGPEFLTYFQNEAQLEKSRLLSDRFSAERPKGSFSTLEIQRTEQGDSAMYLCASSLVGTGARNEQFFGPGTRLTVL.